The 9 T cell receptor beta chains below come from one sample, sequenced in a study of T cells in Graves' hyperthyroidism and ophthalmopathy. RNA transcripts served as the template for amplifying TCR beta CDR3 regions. The HTBI primer set served for first-round RT-PCR of the TCR CDR3. MiXCR, applied by TCRdb to the multiplex PCR reads, yields one record per CDR3 protein. Among 250,000 to 300,000 distinct CDR3 sequences listed, approximately 19% were seen once. The specimen was blood. These receptors were taken from a man over 45 with Graves' ophthalmopathy.

This clonotype has a handful of counts. This chain connects TRBV10-3 to TRBJ2-7; D not certain. The CDR3 totals 16 residues. Germline V lookup: CDR1 ENHRY, CDR2 SYGVKD. V lost 3 bases, J lost 3 bases, and 18 bases lay in between. For the CDR3, the DNA is TGTGCCATCAGTGAACCACGCAGAAACGGAGACTACGAGCAGTACTTC. It encodes CAISEPRRNGDYEQYF.

The rearrangement uses TRBV24-1 and TRBJ1-5; the D gene is possibly TRBD1 (6 bases). Germline CDR1 KGHDR, CDR2 SFDVKD. The CDR3 has 13 residues. V lost 7 bases, J lost 6 bases, and 12 bases lay in between. The CDR3 reads CATSHQGLQPQHF. CDR3 in DNA: TGTGCCACCAGCCACCAGGGGCTTCAGCCCCAGCATTTT.

The chain employs TRBV10-3 and TRBJ2-1; 7 nucleotides align to TRBD2. The CDR3 extends over 13 amino acids. The V and J ends lost 8 bases and 4 bases, in that order; junction bases with no gene match: 5. Germline V gene lookup returns CDR1 ENHRY and CDR2 SYGVKD. CDR3 sequence (DNA): TGTGCCATCGGGCAGGGACTATACAATGAGCAGTTCTTC. Residues: CAIGQGLYNEQFF.

The table lists this clonotype with many counts. The chain is built from TRBV27 and TRBJ2-1; 10 bases align to TRBD1. CDR3 size: 16 residues. With 2 bases clipped from V and 2 bases from J, the junction kept 3 bases outside the gene matches. Germline CDR1 reads MNHEY; CDR2 reads SMNVEV (reference sequence). CDR3 coding DNA: TGTGCCAGCAGTTTACCCGGGACAGGGGCCTACAATGAGCAGTTCTTC. It translates to CASSLPGTGAYNEQFF.

This clonotype was observed once. This chain joins TRBV6-2 or TRBV6-3 and TRBJ1-1; 7 bases are a match to TRBD1. Trimming took 0 bases from V and 5 from J; bases not matched to a gene: 15. The length of the CDR3 is 18 residues. Germline CDR1 is MNHEY and CDR2 is SVGEGT. The CDR3 bases are TGTGCCAGCAGTTACTCGACAGGGCTCGGGGCGGGCCGGACTGAAGCTTTCTTT. Translated, it gives CASSYSTGLGAGRTEAFF.

This clonotype has at least ten counts. This rearrangement joins TRBV29-1 to TRBJ1-5; D is undetermined. The CDR3 has 15 amino acids. Germline V gives CDR1 SQVTM, CDR2 ANQGSEA. With 4 bases removed from V and 1 base from J, the gap between germline ends came to 14 bases. The CDR3, as DNA: TGCAGCGTTGGGGCCGGGGTCGGAAGCAATCAGCCCCAGCATTTT. Its translation: CSVGAGVGSNQPQHF. Drawing the rest from reference TRBV29-1 and TRBJ1-5, the complete variable domain is SAVISQKPSRDICQRGTSLTIQCQVDSQVTMMFWYRQQPGQSLTLIATANQGSEATYESGFVIDKFPISRPNLTFSTLTVSNMSPEDSSIYLCSVGAGVGSNQPQHFGDGTRLSIL.

The V gene is TRBV4-1, the J gene TRBJ2-4; 8 positions match TRBD1. The length of the CDR3 is 17 residues. Germline V gene lookup returns CDR1 MGHRA and CDR2 YSYEKL. V shed 4 bases, J shed 3 bases, and the junction held 11 bases outside the gene matches. DNA of the CDR3: TGCGCCAGCAGCCCTGGCGACAGGGGCCCAGACAAAAACATTCAGTACTTC. Its translation: CASSPGDRGPDKNIQYF.

V gene TRBV10-3 combines with J gene TRBJ1-6, with 10 bases aligning to TRBD1. The trim removed 1 base at V and 7 bases at J, leaving 1 base unmatched. This CDR3 comprises 15 residues. CDR1 ENHRY and CDR2 SYGVKD come from the germline V gene. The CDR3 loop is CAISELGQGNSPLHF. The CDR3 DNA reads TGTGCCATCAGTGAGTTGGGACAGGGGAATTCACCCCTCCACTTT.

Comments on this clonotype: This clone may be a read error of a much larger clone one base away. The conserved closing phenylalanine or tryptophan is absent in this CDR3, likely reflecting a read error. The chain joins TRBV28 to TRBJ2-5; the D is unclear. Germline V gene data show CDR1 as MDHEN and CDR2 as SYDVKM. The CDR3 length is 11 residues. V lost 7 bases and J lost 3, with 6 bases in between. The CDR3 bases are TGTGCCAGCATCGACGAAGAGACCCAGTACTAC. Encoded protein: CASIDEETQYY.